These 11 T cell receptor beta chains came from one sample sequenced in a study of cytomegalovirus exposure and HLA in healthy donors. 13 Jbeta primers and 60 Vbeta primers were used for the PCR. The protocol was immunoSEQ multiplex PCR, while the TCRdb copy is restricted to in-frame clones and leaves out a portion. Of under 200,000 clones in the sample, roughly 71% were seen once. Source material: PBMCs. These receptors all stem from a male donor in good health and CMV-seropositive.

This chain connects TRBV4-3 to TRBJ1-2, with 11 bases matching TRBD1. Germline V gene lookup returns CDR1 LGHNA and CDR2 YSLEER. CDR3 length: 18 residues. V trimming: 3 bases; J trimming: 4 bases; junction bases outside the gene matches: 13. The chain's CDR3 is CASSQGLGTGGGSYGYTF. CDR3 DNA: TGCGCCAGCAGCCAGGGGCTAGGGACAGGGGGAGGTAGCTATGGCTACACCTTC.

The chain has TRBV5-1 and TRBJ1-1; TRBD1 is a possible D gene (6 bases). The CDR3 is made up of 15 amino acids. Germline assignment: CDR1 SGHRS and CDR2 YFSETQ. Trimming cost V 4 bases and J 0 bases, with 13 bases left between them. The CDR3 loop reads CASSRWGGLNTEAFF. The CDR3 DNA reads as TGCGCCAGCAGCCGCTGGGGGGGCTTGAACACTGAAGCTTTCTTT.

V usage is TRBV7-3 and J usage is TRBJ1-2, with a possible D match to TRBD1 (6 bases). Germline V gene lookup returns CDR1 SGHTA and CDR2 FQGTGA. V lost 6 bases, J lost 5 bases, and 16 bases lay in between. The CDR3 extends over 14 amino acids. CDR3 in amino acids: CASRRQVRRYGYTF. The CDR3 region has the DNA TGTGCCAGCAGAAGACAGGTGAGGAGATATGGCTACACCTTC. The full variable domain, in which reference TRBV7-3 and TRBJ1-2 provide the parts outside the CDR3, is GAGVSQTPSNKVTEKGKYVELRCDPISGHTALYWYRQSLGQGPEFLIYFQGTGAADDSGLPNDRFFAVRPEGSVSTLKIQRTERGDSAVYLCASRRQVRRYGYTFGSGTRLTVV.

The chain joins TRBV5-1 to TRBJ2-3; 7 bases agree with TRBD1. The V segment lost 4 bases and the J segment 0 bases; nucleotides outside the gene matches: 5. Germline CDR1 and CDR2: SGHRS and YFSETQ. The CDR3 covers 15 residues. The DNA of the CDR3 is TGCGCCAGCAGCCGGGACAGTGCTAGCACAGATACGCAGTATTTT. Translated: CASSRDSASTDTQYF.

The V call is TRBV9, the J call TRBJ2-2; D remains ambiguous. This CDR3 contains 15 residues. Germline values: CDR1 SGDLS, CDR2 YYNGEE. Trimming pared 3 bases from V and 3 bases from J, leaving 12 bases between. CDR3 sequence: CASSGSPYYTGELFF. CDR3 coding DNA: TGTGCCAGCAGCGGTAGCCCTTATTACACCGGGGAGCTGTTTTTT.

The genes are TRBV5-1 and TRBJ2-1; TRBD1 agrees at 10 bases. The CDR3 is 14 residues long. After removal of 2 bases from V and 7 bases from J, the junction contained 3 bases not matched to a gene. The germline V gene has CDR1 SGHRS and CDR2 YFSETQ. In DNA, the CDR3 is TGCGCCAGCAGCTTCCGGACAGGGGGGAATGAGCAGTTCTTC. This codes for CASSFRTGGNEQFF.

V and J are TRBV7-9 and TRBJ2-1; weak D call: TRBD1 (7 bases). Trimming removed 7 bases from V and 4 bases from J, with 14 bases in between. CDR3 length: 14 residues. Germline V gives CDR1 SEHNR, CDR2 FQNEAQ (reference sequence). CDR3 nucleotide sequence: TGTGCCAGCACAGGGGGGTCCCTTTACAATGAGCAGTTCTTC. Translation gives CASTGGSLYNEQFF. The full variable domain, with the rest looked up from reference TRBV7-9 and TRBJ2-1, is DTGVSQNPRHKITKRGQNVTFRCDPISEHNRLYWYRQTLGQGPEFLTYFQNEAQLEKSRLLSDRFSAERPKGSFSTLEIQRTEQGDSAMYLCASTGGSLYNEQFFGPGTRLTVL.

For this clone: Its ends do not fully match the called genes, so a read error is possible. Other nucleotide sequences in the sample specify the same CDR3. This chain joins TRBV4-2 and TRBJ1-2; 7 bases line up with TRBD1. The germline CDR1 and CDR2 sequences are LGHNA and YNFKEQ. The CDR3 consists of 16 residues. The CDR3 protein is CASSHGTADFNYGYTF. The CDR3 region has the DNA TGTGCCAGCAGCCACGGGACAGCTGATTTTAACTATGGCTACACTTTC.

The chain joins TRBV6-1 to TRBJ2-6, with TRBD1 matching over 8 bases. The CDR3 runs 17 residues. V shed 0 bases, J shed 4 bases, and the junction held 5 bases outside the gene matches. The germline gives CDR1 MNHNS, CDR2 SASEGT. The CDR3 region has the DNA TGTGCCAGCAGTGAAGCTCAGGGGGCGAAAGGGGCCAACGTCCTGACTTTC. Translated, it gives CASSEAQGAKGANVLTF.

The V and J genes are TRBV9 and TRBJ2-7, with a weak D call TRBD1 (5 bases). This CDR3 is built from 14 residues. Deletions cut 0 bases from V and 4 bases from J, with 11 bases between. Germline V gene sequence: CDR1 SGDLS, CDR2 YYNGEE. The CDR3 protein is CASSVAANRYEQYF. Here the CDR3 DNA reads TGTGCCAGCAGCGTAGCCGCTAACAGGTACGAGCAGTACTTC.

The chain links TRBV7-8 to TRBJ2-2; 7 positions agree with TRBD2. Germline V gene sequence: CDR1 SGHVS, CDR2 FQNEAQ. The CDR3 sequence is 14 residues long. Unmatched junction bases numbered 5, after V lost 3 bases and J lost 7 bases. The CDR3 spells CASSFRAGVGELFF. CDR3 nucleotide sequence: TGTGCCAGCAGCTTCAGGGCGGGGGTCGGGGAGCTGTTTTTT.